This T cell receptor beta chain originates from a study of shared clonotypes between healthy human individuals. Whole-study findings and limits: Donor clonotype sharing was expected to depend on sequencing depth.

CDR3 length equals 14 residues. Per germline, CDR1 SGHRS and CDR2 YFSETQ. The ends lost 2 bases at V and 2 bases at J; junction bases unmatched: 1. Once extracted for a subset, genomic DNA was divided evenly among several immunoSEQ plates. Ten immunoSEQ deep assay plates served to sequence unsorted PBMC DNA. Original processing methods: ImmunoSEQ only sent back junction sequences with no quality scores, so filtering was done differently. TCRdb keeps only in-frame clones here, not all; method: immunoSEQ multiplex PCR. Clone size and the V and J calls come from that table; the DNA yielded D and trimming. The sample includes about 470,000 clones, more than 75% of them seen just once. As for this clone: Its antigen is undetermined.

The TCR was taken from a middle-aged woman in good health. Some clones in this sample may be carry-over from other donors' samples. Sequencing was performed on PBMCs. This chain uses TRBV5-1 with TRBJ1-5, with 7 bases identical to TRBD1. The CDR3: CASSFTGGNQPQHF. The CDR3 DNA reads TGCGCCAGCAGCTTTACAGGGGGCAATCAGCCCCAGCATTTT.